This T cell receptor (beta chain) stems from a study of blood T cell repertoires in COVID-19. The protocol was immunoSEQ multiplex PCR, while the TCRdb copy is restricted to in-frame clones and leaves out a portion. The sample shows hundreds of thousands of clones, 88% of them seen only once. Sequenced sample: peripheral blood. The sequence was obtained from a man aged 40-50 years with acute or convalescent COVID-19.

The CDR3 DNA reads as TGTGCCAGCAGCCAGAGAGGACAGGGGGCTTATAATTCACCCCTCCACTTT. It is translated as CASSQRGQGAYNSPLHF. The V call is TRBV14, the J call TRBJ1-6, with 11 positions matching TRBD1. From germline, CDR1 is SGHDN and CDR2 FVKESK. The V gene end was trimmed by 3 bases and the J gene end by 4 bases; junction bases not matched to a gene: 5. The CDR3 loop spans 17 amino acids.